Detailed here is one T cell receptor beta chain. No antigen is known for it. No quality values exist for individual bases; no much larger clone is one base distant. This record comes from a study of T-cell reconstitution after alpha-beta-depleted transplantation in children (dated by TCRdb to the mid-2010s). About the investigation overall: Using TCR repertoire profiling, the study quantitatively followed how T-cell immune reconstitution unfolded in children after TCRalphabeta/CD19-depleted allogeneic hematopoietic cell transplantation. The investigation overall reported the following: Hyperexpanded clone frequencies declined over subsequent months; after one year, T-cell counts and TCRbeta diversity were mostly attributed to newly produced T cells. In some patients, the high TCRbeta diversity seen at day 60 was put down to recipient T cells and intrathymic progenitors that had survived conditioning. Apparently early alphabetaT-cell count recovery about two months after transplant reportedly relied on only several hundred rapidly expanded clones derived from non-depleted graft cells.

CDR3 length: 16 amino acids, cysteine to phenylalanine. Only the CDR3 region is kept as DNA, spanning 48 bases read in frame from base 1. Taken from the germline V gene (reference sequence), the CDR1 and CDR2 loops are LNHNV and YYDKDF. The junction carries 13 bases between V and J, which are trimmed by 0 bases and 1 base respectively. The method was PCR. The instrument given in TCRdb is Illumina HiSeq 2500. TCR libraries were prepared with molecular barcoding, using unique molecular identifiers to normalize TCRbeta repertoire quantification. The public reads were reprocessed in TCRdb via fastp at Q25 and MiXCR, keeping in-frame beta chains. Rows are combined by CDR3 protein, so each entry shows the most common genes and DNA. The sample table holds about a million distinct CDR3 sequences, of which about 31% were seen once. Roughly 27% of the sample is in the top ten clones. The treatment or condition label corresponds to: allogeneic hematopoietic cell transplantation with graft depleted of TCRalphabeta T cells and CD19 B cells. The transplant recipients were children given TCRalphabeta/CD19-depleted allogeneic hematopoietic cell grafts.

The sequence was collected from a boy under three years old who had a stem cell transplant for SCID, so the T cells may come from the graft donor. This specimen consisted of PBMCs, mostly from graft donor cells, obtained 360 days after TCRalphabeta/CD19-depleted stem cell transplant. The chain is encoded by TRBV15 joined to TRBJ2-7; the D segment could be TRBD1, given 6 matching bases. The sequenced DNA: TGTGCCACCAGCAGAGATAAGACAGGAATTTCCTACGAGCAGTACTTC. Its protein is CATSRDKTGISYEQYF.